These T cell receptor beta chains were read from a single sample in a study of T-cell reconstitution after alpha-beta-depleted transplantation in children. TCRdb re-called the PCR reads through MiXCR, storing one row per CDR3 protein. The sample comprises roughly 400,000 distinct CDR3 sequences, roughly 22% of which are singletons, and 3.8% rests with the top ten. The material sequenced was PBMCs from the stem cell graft donor, taken from the stem cell graft. These receptors originate from a human donor who donated a stem cell graft to a child with acute myeloid leukemia. The CDR3 runs from the conserved cysteine through the conserved F or W. D genes are given only for firm matches. Only part of the rows carry a size: once, few, many, or a class if the clone is expanded.

NA	TRBV20-1	TRBJ2-5	many	TGCAGTGCTAGAAATCTGATCACGAATTACCAAGAGACCCAGTACTTC	CSARNLITNYQETQYF
NA	TRBV7-6	TRBJ2-7	few	TGTGCCAGCAGCGTAACCGAGGGGCCATACGAGCAGTACTTC	CASSVTEGPYEQYF
NA	TRBV7-2	TRBJ2-5	NA	TGTGCCAGCAGCCTCCGGGCGCACTCGGTAGAGACCCAGTACTTC	CASSLRAHSVETQYF
NA	TRBV5-1	TRBJ2-5	NA	TGCGCCAGCAGCTTGGGGGCTAGCTCTTCGGAGACCCAGTACTTC	CASSLGASSSETQYF
TRBD2	TRBV4-1	TRBJ2-7	NA	TGCGCCAGCAGCCTAGGAGGCGGGAGCGCCTACGAGCAGTACTTC	CASSLGGGSAYEQYF
TRBD1	TRBV7-6	TRBJ1-4	NA	TGTGCCAGCAGCCCCGCGGGACAGTTTAATGAAAAACTGTTTTTT	CASSPAGQFNEKLFF
NA	TRBV5-1	TRBJ2-1	NA	TGCGCCAGCAGCGTTGGGCAGATACAGTTCTTC	CASSVGQIQFF
TRBD2	TRBV4-1	TRBJ2-3	few	TGCGCCAGCAGCCAAGGACTAGCGGGAGGAGATACGCAGTATTTT	CASSQGLAGGDTQYF
TRBD1	TRBV13	TRBJ2-1	NA	TGTGCCAGCAGCTTAGGAAACAGGGGTCCCTATGGGGAGCAGTTCTTC	CASSLGNRGPYGEQFF
TRBD1	TRBV5-1	TRBJ1-1	NA	TGCGCCAGCAGCACTTGGACAGGGGGCTCTACTGAAGCTTTCTTT	CASSTWTGGSTEAFF
TRBD2	TRBV7-9	TRBJ2-1	NA	TGTGCCAGCAGCCCGGGGACTAGAGATGAGCAGTTCTTC	CASSPGTRDEQFF